This TCR beta chain was sequenced in a study of shared clonotypes between healthy human individuals. Findings and limits, study-wide: Clonotype sharing among donors, it was expected, would be affected by sequencing depth. It was the non-shared clonotypes that had lower generation probabilities than clonotypes shared by all four donors.

The assay was immunoSEQ multiplex PCR, and TCRdb's table has in-frame clones only and misses some. In the table there are approximately 720,000 clones, about 91% of which are singletons. As regards this clone: Its antigen is still unknown.

CD8 cells classed as naive were CD45RO-negative and positively selected for CCR7, excluding terminally differentiated effector memory CD45RA+ cells. Adult donors, all healthy and HIV-negative, had no recent acute infections or vaccinations. The clonotype comes from a man aged 30 to 45 in good health. The specimen was naive CD8+ T cells sorted from blood.

This chain's CDR3 is CASSVRTVSTDTQYF. For the CDR3, the DNA is TGTGCCAGCAGTGTAAGGACAGTTAGCACAGATACGCAGTATTTT. The chain recombines TRBV6-1 with TRBJ2-3; maybe TRBD1 (6 bases). V was cut by 4 bases and J by 0 bases, with 11 bases left in between. The CDR3 consists of 15 residues. Germline V gives CDR1 MNHNS, CDR2 SASEGT.